The 21 T cell receptor beta chains below come from one sample, sequenced in a study of identical twins. TCRdb reprocessed the 5' RACE reads via MiXCR and lists one record per CDR3 protein. This sample has about 240,000 distinct CDR3 sequences, with approximately 11% found just once. The same sample was also studied in work on yellow fever vaccine responses in identical twins.

The sample comprised memory (CD45RO+) T cells sorted from blood. The receptors derive from a woman under 30 in good health.

This clonotype has a handful of counts. This chain connects TRBV5-5 to TRBJ2-7; unclear D gene. Germline CDR1 and CDR2: SGHKS and YYEKEE (reference sequence). There are 13 residues in the CDR3. Deletions cut 4 bases from V and 2 bases from J, with 10 bases between. As DNA, the CDR3 is TGTGCCAGCAGCCCTACTGTTGCCTACGAGCAGTACTTC. Its protein is CASSPTVAYEQYF.

The sample holds many counts of this clonotype. The chain carries TRBV5-5 and TRBJ2-7, with TRBD2 as a possible D gene (6 bases). Germline CDR1 reads SGHKS; CDR2 reads YYEKEE (reference sequence). The V gene lost 4 bases and the J gene lost 0 bases, with 14 bases spanning the gap. This CDR3 is 15 amino acids long. The CDR3 spells CASSLTVGSSYEQYF. CDR3 DNA: TGTGCCAGCAGCCTGACCGTCGGGAGCTCCTACGAGCAGTACTTC.

This clonotype was seen a handful of times. The chain is built from TRBV7-8 and TRBJ2-1; 8 positions agree with TRBD2. The CDR3 consists of 15 residues. V lost 5 bases to trimming and J lost 9 bases; unmatched junction nucleotides: 12. The germline CDR1 and CDR2 sequences are SGHVS and FQNEAQ. CDR3 nucleotide sequence: TGTGCCAGCAGCCCAAGACGAGGGAGCGGGGGTGAGCAGTTCTTC. Protein sequence: CASSPRRGSGGEQFF.

This clonotype was counted a few times. V is TRBV5-6 and J is TRBJ2-1; 9 bases map to TRBD2. Trimming took 5 bases from V and 0 from J; bases not matched to a gene: 3. This CDR3 contains 15 residues. CDR1 and CDR2 from the germline V gene are SGHDT and YYEEEE. DNA of the CDR3: TGTGCCAGCAGACAGACTAGCGGCTCCTACAATGAGCAGTTCTTC. Translation gives CASRQTSGSYNEQFF.

This clonotype was seen ten or more times. The gene calls are TRBV6-6 and TRBJ2-6, with a weak D call TRBD1 (6 bases). The CDR3 loop spans 15 amino acids. Germline V gene sequence: CDR1 MNHNY, CDR2 SVGAGI (reference sequence). The V end lost 5 bases, the J end lost 2 bases, and 10 bases lay between the germline ends. CDR3 sequence (DNA): TGTGCCAGCAGTACACAGGGTACTGGGGCCAACGTCCTGACTTTC. This codes for CASSTQGTGANVLTF.

This clonotype was picked up a small number of times. The rearrangement links TRBV3-1 to TRBJ2-2; 8 nucleotides agree with TRBD2. Trimming removed 1 base from V and 6 bases from J; junction bases left unmatched: 7. CDR3 size: 16 residues. The germline V gene encodes CDR1 LGHDT and CDR2 YNNKEL (reference sequence). The CDR3 reads CASSQVATSVPGELFF. CDR3 nucleotide sequence: TGTGCCAGCAGCCAAGTAGCGACTAGCGTCCCCGGGGAGCTGTTTTTT.

This clonotype occurred many times. A junction end diverges from the germline sequence, so it may reflect a read error. The chain joins TRBV6-6 to TRBJ1-1, with a tentative D call TRBD1 (5 bases). From germline, CDR1 is MNHNY and CDR2 SVGAGI (reference sequence). The CDR3 extends over 12 amino acids. CDR3 nucleotides: TGTGCCAGCACCTACTCCAGGGCTGACGCTTTCTTT. Protein sequence: CASTYSRADAFF.

This clonotype has a handful of counts. The chain has TRBV11-2 and TRBJ2-7, with D possibly TRBD1 on 5 matching bases. CDR1 and CDR2 (germline): SGHAT, FQNNGV. Trimming left V 4 bases short and J 3 bases short, with 10 bases between. The CDR3 loop spans 13 amino acids. The CDR3: CASSSSTVYEQYF. The CDR3 DNA reads TGTGCCAGCAGCTCTTCGACAGTCTACGAGCAGTACTTC.

The rearrangement joins TRBV5-1 to TRBJ2-1; D is unclear. The CDR3 spans 11 residues. Per germline, CDR1 SGHRS and CDR2 YFSETQ. The germline V and J ends were trimmed by 7 bases and 6 bases, with 8 bases remaining between them. CDR3 DNA: TGCGCCAGCTTTTGGGGCAATGAGCAGTTCTTC. It translates to CASFWGNEQFF.

V usage is TRBV27 and J usage is TRBJ2-7; tentative D call: TRBD2 (5 bases). Germline V gene data show CDR1 as MNHEY and CDR2 as SMNVEV (reference sequence). The CDR3 has 14 residues. V was cut by 3 bases and J by 1 base, with 10 bases left in between. CDR3 sequence: CASSFLSGSYEQYF. For the CDR3, the DNA is TGTGCCAGCAGTTTCCTGTCGGGGTCCTACGAGCAGTACTTC.

A few counts support this clonotype. The chain carries TRBV12-3 or TRBV12-4 and TRBJ2-7; D gene unclear. CDR3 length: 12 amino acids. The germline V and J ends were trimmed by 8 bases and 2 bases, with 10 bases remaining between them. In DNA form, the CDR3 reads TGTGCCAGCTCGGCCGGTACCTACGAGCAGTACTTC. It specifies CASSAGTYEQYF.

A few counts support this clonotype. The rearrangement links TRBV27 to TRBJ2-7, with D unresolved. Germline-derived CDR1 and CDR2 are MNHEY and SMNVEV (reference sequence). V lost 4 bases and J lost 4, with 17 bases in between. The CDR3 totals 15 residues. CDR3 amino acids: CASSSNPILGYEQYF. CDR3 coding DNA: TGTGCCAGCAGTTCGAACCCCATTTTAGGGTACGAGCAGTACTTC.

This clonotype has at least ten counts. The chain employs TRBV20-1 and TRBJ2-7, with D unresolved. The CDR3 length is 11 residues. The V gene's germline CDR1 is DFQATT and CDR2 SNEGSKA (reference sequence). Trimming left V 6 bases short and J 4 bases short, with 10 bases between. The CDR3 DNA sequence: TGCAGTGCCCGCCCCGGGTACGAGCAGTACTTC. Translation gives CSARPGYEQYF.

The chain carries TRBV7-9 and TRBJ2-5; no reliable D call. Germline CDR1 is SEHNR and CDR2 is FQNEAQ (reference sequence). CDR3 length equals 15 residues. V was pared by 1 base and J by 5 bases, with 14 bases between. Here the CDR3 reads CASSLDSTVGETQYF. The CDR3 DNA reads TGTGCCAGCAGCTTAGATTCGACGGTAGGGGAGACCCAGTACTTC.

This clonotype appeared a few times. The chain recombines TRBV6-2 or TRBV6-3 with TRBJ2-3; D may be TRBD2 (5 bases). From germline, CDR1 is MNHEY and CDR2 SVGEGT. The CDR3 has 15 residues. V was shortened by 6 bases and J by 4 bases, with 17 bases between the two germline ends. The DNA for the CDR3 is TGTGCCAGCAGCCCACTAGTGATTGGTGCAGATACGCAGTATTTT. Translating it yields CASSPLVIGADTQYF.

This rearrangement joins TRBV20-1 to TRBJ2-7; D remains unclear. The CDR3 consists of 12 residues. CDR1 is DFQATT, CDR2 SNEGSKA, per germline (reference sequence). With 3 bases removed from V and 7 bases from J, the gap between germline ends came to 13 bases. CDR3 DNA: TGCAGTGCTAGTGGCCGAGTAGGGGAGCAGTACTTC. Translating it yields CSASGRVGEQYF.

A few counts support this clonotype. A clone one base away is much larger, so this may be a read error. J is TRBJ2-7 and V is TRBV4-2; a weak D match, TRBD2 (6 bases). The CDR3 is 15 residues long. In germline, CDR1 is LGHNA, CDR2 YNFKEQ. V was clipped by 1 base and J by 3 bases, with 13 bases between them. Here the CDR3 reads CASSQAFAGIYEQYF. CDR3 nucleotide sequence: TGTGCCAGCAGCCAAGCCTTCGCGGGGATCTACGAGCAGTACTTC.

This clonotype has a handful of counts. V is TRBV5-1 and J is TRBJ2-7; 13 bases align to TRBD2. Germline loops: CDR1 SGHRS, CDR2 YFSETQ. There are 16 residues in the CDR3. Germline trimming cut 2 bases from V and 1 base from J; bases unmatched to any gene: 3. The CDR3 DNA reads TGCGCCAGCAGCTTTGGACTAGCGGGAGAGTCCTACGAGCAGTACTTC. Translation gives CASSFGLAGESYEQYF.

The V gene is TRBV4-3, the J gene TRBJ2-5; 8 bases align to TRBD2. The length of the CDR3 is 17 residues. V lost 0 bases to trimming and J lost 1 base; unmatched junction nucleotides: 7. The germline CDR1 and CDR2 sequences are LGHNA and YSLEER. In DNA form, the CDR3 reads TGCGCCAGCAGCCAAGATTTGGGACTAGGAGGCCAAGAGACCCAGTACTTC. This sequence encodes CASSQDLGLGGQETQYF.

This chain connects TRBV15 to TRBJ2-3; D unresolved. Germline V gene lookup returns CDR1 LNHNV and CDR2 YYDKDF (reference sequence). This CDR3 is built from 16 residues. V lost 0 bases, J lost 3 bases, and 13 bases lay in between. In nucleotides, the CDR3 is TGTGCCACCAGCAGAGATCCTAGTTGGCCTACAGATACGCAGTATTTT. As protein: CATSRDPSWPTDTQYF.

V and J are TRBV5-1 and TRBJ2-1; 12 bases are shared with TRBD2. Unmatched junction bases numbered 8, after V lost 4 bases and J lost 6 bases. The CDR3 covers 16 residues. The germline gives CDR1 SGHRS, CDR2 YFSETQ. In DNA, the CDR3 is TGCGCCAGCAGCCACCTAGCGGGAGGGCCCGTCAATGAGCAGTTCTTC. This translates into CASSHLAGGPVNEQFF.